Below are 26 T cell receptor beta chains sequenced from a single sample in a study of blood T cell repertoires in COVID-19 (dated by TCRdb to about 2020). Library generation was performed with the immunoSEQ multiplex PCR assay. The immuneACCESS repertoire file appears here via TCRdb, limited to in-frame rearrangements. These files lack a portion of the clones; in checked studies, under half of the deficit traces to unresolved V genes, and the cause of the others is not known. The sample table shows approximately 300,000 clones, and 90% to 95% are seen once. Of the sample, about 4% falls within the top ten clones. The sequenced sample was PBMCs or T cells enriched from blood (not recorded which). These receptor sequences come from a woman younger than 45 who had been exposed to COVID-19.

The gene calls are TRBV6-4 and TRBJ2-3; D unclear. The germline gives CDR1 MRHNA, CDR2 SNTAGT. The CDR3 consists of 12 residues. Trimming took 1 base from V and 7 from J, leaving 6 bases between them. CDR3 DNA sequence: TGTGCCAGCAGTGACTTCAGGAATACGCAGTATTTT. Protein: CASSDFRNTQYF.

The J gene is TRBJ1-6, the V gene TRBV2; 9 bases match TRBD1. The CDR3 runs to 14 residues. The ends lost 9 bases at V and 8 bases at J; junction bases unmatched: 8. Looked up from germline, CDR1 is SNHLY and CDR2 is FYNNEI. CDR3 DNA sequence: TGTGCCAGGACAAACAGGGGGCCCGATTCACCCCTCCACTTT. Amino acids: CARTNRGPDSPLHF. Filled out from reference TRBV2 and TRBJ1-6, the complete variable domain reads EPEVTQTPSHQVTQMGQEVILRCVPISNHLYFYWYRQILGQKVEFLVSFYNNEISEKSEIFDDQFSVERPDGSNFTLKIRSTKLEDSAMYFCARTNRGPDSPLHFGNGTRLTVT.

The chain employs TRBV6-1 and TRBJ2-7, with 10 nucleotides matching TRBD2. With 0 bases clipped from V and 5 bases from J, the junction kept 13 bases outside the gene matches. The germline CDR1 and CDR2 sequences are MNHNS and SASEGT. The CDR3 is 18 amino acids. CDR3 protein: CASSEAILSLAGGNEQYF. DNA of the CDR3: TGTGCCAGCAGTGAAGCTATCCTCTCATTAGCGGGGGGAAACGAGCAGTACTTC.

The chain carries TRBV5-1 and TRBJ1-1; 10 bases fit TRBD1. The ends lost 4 bases at V and 6 bases at J; junction bases unmatched: 9. Germline CDR1 and CDR2: SGHRS and YFSETQ. The CDR3 sequence is 15 residues long. CDR3 sequence: CASSTGQGVVAEAFF. Written as DNA, the CDR3 is TGCGCCAGCAGCACCGGACAGGGGGTTGTCGCTGAAGCTTTCTTT. The whole variable domain, filled in from reference TRBV5-1 and TRBJ1-1, reads KAGVTQTPRYLIKTRGQQVTLSCSPISGHRSVSWYQQTPGQGLQFLFEYFSETQRNKGNFPGRFSGRQFSNSRSEMNVSTLELGDSALYLCASSTGQGVVAEAFFGQGTRLTVV.

The rearrangement uses TRBV7-2 and TRBJ2-7; no clear D gene. The V gene lost 1 base and the J gene lost 0 bases, with 10 bases spanning the gap. Germline-derived CDR1 and CDR2 are SGHTA and FQGNSA. The CDR3 is made up of 15 amino acids. For the CDR3, the DNA is TGTGCCAGCAGCTTAGGAGGTTATAGCTCCTACGAGCAGTACTTC. It specifies CASSLGGYSSYEQYF.

V usage is TRBV5-4 and J usage is TRBJ2-1; 8 nucleotides match TRBD2. The V gene end was trimmed by 3 bases and the J gene end by 4 bases; junction bases not matched to a gene: 6. Germline V CDR1 and CDR2: SGHNT, YYREEE (reference sequence). The CDR3 is 15 residues long. The CDR3 sequence: CASSSPIAGYNEQFF. For the CDR3, the DNA is TGTGCCAGCAGCTCCCCTATAGCGGGATACAATGAGCAGTTCTTC.

CDR3 residues: CAISESGARVGRYTF. CDR3 DNA: TGTGCCATCAGTGAGTCGGGGGCCAGGGTGGGACGCTACACCTTC. This chain joins TRBV10-3 and TRBJ1-2, with D possibly matching TRBD1 (6 bases). The V end lost 0 bases, the J end lost 9 bases, and 17 bases lay between the germline ends. Germline values: CDR1 ENHRY, CDR2 SYGVKD. The CDR3 contains 15 residues.

The chain uses TRBV7-9 and TRBJ2-1; D gene ambiguous. V was pared by 1 base and J by 13 bases, with 11 bases between. CDR3 length: 12 residues. Germline loops: CDR1 SEHNR, CDR2 FQNEAQ (reference sequence). The CDR3 region is CASSLEAWIQFF. The CDR3 DNA reads as TGTGCCAGCAGCTTAGAAGCGTGGATCCAGTTCTTC. Filled out from reference TRBV7-9 and TRBJ2-1, the complete variable domain reads DTGVSQNPRHKITKRGQNVTFRCDPISEHNRLYWYRQTLGQGPEFLTYFQNEAQLEKSRLLSDRFSAERPKGSFSTLEIQRTEQGDSAMYLCASSLEAWIQFFGPGTRLTVL.

The rearrangement uses TRBV9 and TRBJ1-1; D not certain. The CDR3 covers 14 residues. Germline assignment: CDR1 SGDLS and CDR2 YYNGEE. Trimming shortened V by 3 bases and J by 1 base, and 10 bases separated the two germline ends. In DNA form, the CDR3 reads TGTGCCAGCAGCGCACCCACTCCGAACACTGAAGCTTTCTTT. Translated: CASSAPTPNTEAFF.

This clone was found a few times. This chain links TRBV21-1 with TRBJ1-4. TRBV21-1 is an annotated pseudogene. This CDR3 comprises 9 residues. The DNA for the CDR3 is TGTGCCAGCAGGGGGAGAGGTGGGTTT. Translated, it gives CASRGRGGF.

This chain connects TRBV5-5 to TRBJ1-4; D uncertain. This CDR3 has 14 amino acids. Deletions cut 2 bases from V and 4 bases from J, with 9 bases between. Germline V gene sequence: CDR1 SGHKS, CDR2 YYEKEE (reference sequence). The CDR3 DNA is TGTGCCAGCAGCTTAGGCAGGATTAATGAAAAACTGTTTTTT. Its translation: CASSLGRINEKLFF.

The chain is built from TRBV7-2 and TRBJ1-6; possible D gene TRBD1, 5 bases. Between the trimmed V and J ends, which lost 5 bases and 10 bases, there was a span of 15 bases. The CDR3 totals 14 residues. Per the germline V gene, CDR1 is SGHTA and CDR2 is FQGNSA. The CDR3 sequence: CASSRARVGSPLHF. The CDR3 bases are TGTGCCAGCAGCCGGGCCAGGGTAGGGTCACCCCTCCACTTT.

The chain uses TRBV5-1 and TRBJ1-1, with D possibly matching TRBD1 (6 bases). Trimming removed 4 bases at V and 2 bases at J, with 15 bases between. The V gene's germline CDR1 is SGHRS and CDR2 YFSETQ. This CDR3 spans 15 amino acids. CDR3 region: CASSKSGTLNTEAFF. The CDR3 DNA is TGCGCCAGCAGCAAATCCGGGACACTTAACACTGAAGCTTTCTTT.

V gene TRBV5-1 combines with J gene TRBJ2-1; 8 nucleotides match TRBD1. The CDR3 contains 15 residues. V shed 3 bases and J 4 bases; nucleotides not matched to a gene: 6. The germline gives CDR1 SGHRS, CDR2 YFSETQ. As DNA, the CDR3 is TGCGCCAGCAGCTCCCCCAGGGGGCTTTACAATGAGCAGTTCTTC. It specifies CASSSPRGLYNEQFF. Together with reference TRBV5-1 and TRBJ2-1, the CDR3 gives the full variable domain: KAGVTQTPRYLIKTRGQQVTLSCSPISGHRSVSWYQQTPGQGLQFLFEYFSETQRNKGNFPGRFSGRQFSNSRSEMNVSTLELGDSALYLCASSSPRGLYNEQFFGPGTRLTVL.

This clone came up once. This chain links TRBV7-9 with TRBJ2-1, with 8 bases lining up with TRBD2. The CDR3 covers 16 residues. Trimming took 5 bases from V and 9 from J; bases not matched to a gene: 15. The V gene's germline CDR1 is SEHNR and CDR2 FQNEAQ (reference sequence). The CDR3 DNA follows: TGTGCCAGCAGCCACGCCGGGACTAGTGTTTTCGGTGAGCAGTTCTTC. This codes for CASSHAGTSVFGEQFF.

This clone was counted ten times or more. The rearrangement uses TRBV19 and TRBJ1-2; TRBD1 agrees at 8 bases. The CDR3 has 17 amino acids. Germline values: CDR1 LNHDA, CDR2 SQIVND (reference sequence). With V trimmed by 3 bases and J by 8 bases, 17 bases remained unmatched. The CDR3: CASSMHISTGASLGYTF. In DNA form, the CDR3 reads TGTGCCAGTAGTATGCATATCTCGACAGGGGCCAGTCTGGGCTACACCTTC.

This chain links TRBV30 with TRBJ1-4; perhaps TRBD1 as D (5 bases). The germline V and J ends were trimmed by 1 base and 13 bases, with 16 bases remaining between them. The germline V gene encodes CDR1 GTSNPN and CDR2 SVGIG (reference sequence). This CDR3 region has 13 residues. The CDR3 DNA follows: TGTGCCTGGAGTGCTCTCCTCAGGGATAGACTGTTTTTT. As protein: CAWSALLRDRLFF.

In its sample, this clone was seen once. The chain joins TRBV21-1 to TRBJ1-1. TRBV21-1 is a pseudogene locus. The CDR3 sequence is 14 residues long. CDR3 in DNA: TGTGCCAGCAGCAAAGACGGGGAGGGAAGGGTAACTTTCTTT. Residues: CASSKDGEGRVTFF.

This rearrangement joins TRBV27 to TRBJ1-6; 7 bases are a match to TRBD1. Germline CDR1 is MNHEY and CDR2 is SMNVEV (reference sequence). V dropped 5 bases and J dropped 6; count of bases not matched to a gene: 10. CDR3 size: 16 residues. CDR3 sequence: CASSKLPGTVNSPLHF. In DNA form, the CDR3 reads TGTGCCAGCAGTAAGTTACCCGGGACAGTTAATTCACCCCTCCACTTT.

The chain joins TRBV4-3 to TRBJ1-6; no clear D. The germline V gene encodes CDR1 LGHNA and CDR2 YSLEER. Trimming took 1 base from V and 2 from J, leaving 6 bases between them. The CDR3 contains 15 residues. CDR3 residues: CASSQVSAYNSPLHF. The CDR3 nucleotides read TGCGCCAGCAGCCAAGTATCTGCCTATAATTCACCCCTCCACTTT.

This clone was observed once. V and J are TRBV5-1 and TRBJ1-5, with D perhaps matching TRBD1 (5 bases). CDR3 length: 16 amino acids. Germline V CDR1 and CDR2: SGHRS, YFSETQ. V lost 4 bases and J 2 bases, leaving 16 bases between the germline ends. CDR3 in DNA: TGCGCCAGCAGCCTCCTTGGGGGGTCGGGCAATCAGCCCCAGCATTTT. As protein: CASSLLGGSGNQPQHF.

The chain uses TRBV5-4 and TRBJ2-3; D unresolved. The CDR3 covers 16 residues. Trimming removed 0 bases at V and 2 bases at J, with 13 bases between. Germline CDR1 and CDR2: SGHNT and YYREEE (reference sequence). The CDR3 spells CASSLAGVSNTDTQYF. The CDR3 DNA follows: TGTGCCAGCAGCTTGGCTGGAGTTAGTAACACAGATACGCAGTATTTT.

CDR3 in DNA: TGTGCCAGCAGCTTGGGCACCGCACAGGGTAGCGGCTACACCTTC. It is translated as CASSLGTAQGSGYTF. V and J are TRBV5-6 and TRBJ1-2, with D maybe TRBD1 (6 bases). The V end lost 0 bases, the J end lost 8 bases, and 17 bases lay between the germline ends. The V gene's germline CDR1 is SGHDT and CDR2 YYEEEE. The CDR3 runs to 15 residues.

In this sample, this clone turned up once. The rearrangement links TRBV4-3 to TRBJ1-4; 8 positions agree with TRBD1. The CDR3 runs 16 residues. The V segment lost 0 bases and the J segment 7 bases; nucleotides outside the gene matches: 7. Per the germline V gene, CDR1 is LGHNA and CDR2 is YSLEER. CDR3 coding DNA: TGCGCCAGCAGCCAAGATTTGGTCAGGGGGCGTGAAAAACTGTTTTTT. Amino acid sequence: CASSQDLVRGREKLFF.

This clone was picked up one time. The chain links TRBV25-1 to TRBJ2-7; maybe TRBD1 (5 bases). The length of the CDR3 is 17 residues. The V gene lost 3 bases and the J gene lost 4 bases, with 22 bases spanning the gap. Germline CDR1 MGHDK, CDR2 SYGVNS. CDR3 region: CASSDPLSGPRPYEQYF. The CDR3 DNA reads as TGTGCCAGCAGTGACCCCCTCTCAGGGCCGCGACCTTACGAGCAGTACTTC.

The V gene is TRBV27, the J gene TRBJ2-7; 11 bases map to TRBD1. J gave up 2 bases and V 6 bases, and 6 bases lay outside the gene matches. CDR3 length: 15 residues. The germline V gene encodes CDR1 MNHEY and CDR2 SMNVEV (reference sequence). CDR3 sequence: CASSPWTGGTYEQYF. The CDR3 bases are TGTGCCAGCAGCCCCTGGACAGGGGGCACCTACGAGCAGTACTTC.